The 29 T cell receptor beta chains listed next were all sequenced from one sample in a study of T cell responses to AZD1222 COVID-19 vaccine. The assay was immunoSEQ multiplex PCR, and TCRdb's table has in-frame clones only and misses some. In the table there are 150,000 to 200,000 clones, approximately 92% of which are singletons. Here the sequenced sample was peripheral blood, taken on day 0 of AZD1222 vaccination. The receptors were gathered from an adult in good health.

V is TRBV10-2 and J is TRBJ1-1; no definite D call. This CDR3 has 13 residues. Trimming took off 3 bases at V and 1 base at J, with 6 bases between the two ends. Germline V gene sequence: CDR1 WSHSY, CDR2 SAAADI. The CDR3 protein is CASSERENTEAFF. CDR3 bases: TGCGCCAGCAGTGAACGGGAGAACACTGAAGCTTTCTTT.

The V call is TRBV7-9, the J call TRBJ2-1, with TRBD2 as a possible D gene (5 bases). The CDR3 consists of 15 residues. Trimming removed 2 bases at V and 1 base at J, with 9 bases between. Germline V gene data show CDR1 as SEHNR and CDR2 as FQNEAQ (reference sequence). Here the CDR3 reads CASSLRGMSYNEQFF. The DNA of the CDR3 is TGTGCCAGCAGCTTACGGGGTATGTCCTACAATGAGCAGTTCTTC.

V is TRBV5-1 and J is TRBJ1-6; 9 bases agree with TRBD1. CDR3 length equals 16 residues. V shed 3 bases, J shed 7 bases, and the junction held 8 bases outside the gene matches. Germline CDR1 is SGHRS and CDR2 is YFSETQ. As DNA, the CDR3 is TGCGCCAGCAGCTGGGCGGGACAGGGATCAAATTCACCCCTCCACTTT. Translated: CASSWAGQGSNSPLHF.

The chain couples TRBV28 to TRBJ1-3, with 9 bases aligning to TRBD1. The ends lost 5 bases at V and 4 bases at J; junction bases unmatched: 6. Germline assignment: CDR1 MDHEN and CDR2 SYDVKM. The CDR3 length is 15 residues. The CDR3 region is CASSAPGTGGNTIYF. The DNA of the CDR3 is TGTGCCAGCAGTGCCCCCGGGACAGGGGGAAACACCATATATTTT.

This sequence joins TRBV5-1 and TRBJ1-5; D not resolved. V lost 4 bases to trimming and J lost 1 base, with 9 bases between them. The CDR3 has 14 residues. The germline V gene has CDR1 SGHRS and CDR2 YFSETQ. The CDR3 is CASSLGQSNQPQHF. The CDR3 nucleotides read TGCGCCAGCAGCCTTGGCCAAAGCAATCAGCCCCAGCATTTT.

This chain connects TRBV30 to TRBJ1-1; no reliable D call. The V end was cut by 3 bases, the J end by 5 bases, with 16 bases between. Germline CDR1 reads GTSNPN; CDR2 reads SVGIG (reference sequence). The CDR3 consists of 14 residues. In nucleotides, the CDR3 is TGTGCCTGGAGCCCAGACCCCTTGGGAACTGAAGCTTTCTTT. Translating it yields CAWSPDPLGTEAFF.

The rearrangement links TRBV30 to TRBJ1-2, with a weak D call TRBD1 (5 bases). Germline V lookup: CDR1 GTSNPN, CDR2 SVGIG (reference sequence). The CDR3 covers 12 residues. Trimming took off 0 bases at V and 6 bases at J, with 8 bases between the two ends. CDR3 protein: CAWSVGDHGYTF. Here the CDR3 DNA reads TGTGCCTGGAGTGTAGGGGATCATGGCTACACCTTC.

The V gene is TRBV19, the J gene TRBJ2-7; a possible D gene is TRBD2 (6 bases). Looked up from germline, CDR1 is LNHDA and CDR2 is SQIVND (reference sequence). V lost 6 bases, J lost 1 base, and 16 bases lay in between. The CDR3 runs to 15 residues. The CDR3 reads CASSMKRDWSYEQYF. The CDR3 nucleotides read TGTGCCAGTAGCATGAAAAGGGACTGGTCCTACGAGCAGTACTTC.

This chain joins TRBV24-1 and TRBJ1-5, with D unresolved. Germline V CDR1 and CDR2: KGHDR, SFDVKD. V dropped 5 bases and J dropped 3 bases, with 10 bases sitting between them. CDR3 length equals 14 residues. Here the CDR3 reads CATSGPQYNQPQHF. CDR3 coding DNA: TGTGCCACCAGTGGACCACAGTACAATCAGCCCCAGCATTTT.

This chain links TRBV5-1 with TRBJ1-5; the match to TRBD1 covers 10 bases. This CDR3 comprises 15 residues. Trimming cost V 4 bases and J 7 bases; bases outside gene matches: 8. Germline V lookup: CDR1 SGHRS, CDR2 YFSETQ. The CDR3 sequence: CASSEGQGEGQPQHF. The DNA for the CDR3 is TGCGCCAGCAGCGAAGGACAGGGGGAAGGACAGCCCCAGCATTTT.

This chain connects TRBV29-1 to TRBJ2-3, with 12 bases lining up with TRBD2. The CDR3 has 15 residues. The junction had 5 bases not matched to a gene; V was cut back by 6 bases and J by 1 base. Germline V gene data show CDR1 as SQVTM and CDR2 as ANQGSEA. The CDR3 coding sequence is TGCAGCGTCGATCTAGCGGGGGGGCGCACAGATACGCAGTATTTT. Its protein product is CSVDLAGGRTDTQYF.

V gene TRBV18 combines with J gene TRBJ2-2; TRBD1 matches at 9 bases. The CDR3 consists of 15 residues. V dropped 7 bases and J dropped 4; count of bases not matched to a gene: 7. Germline CDR1 reads KGHSH; CDR2 reads LQKENI. CDR3 region: CASCPGQGRTGELFF. The CDR3 nucleotides are TGTGCCAGCTGCCCGGGACAGGGACGCACCGGGGAGCTGTTTTTT.

The genes are TRBV28 and TRBJ1-5, with 7 bases matching TRBD1. Trimming removed 5 bases from V and 0 bases from J; junction bases left unmatched: 19. The CDR3 has 20 amino acids. The V gene's germline CDR1 is MDHEN and CDR2 SYDVKM. In DNA form, the CDR3 reads TGTGCCAGCAGTCTGGCCCCCGGGACAGCAAATATCAATAGCAATCAGCCCCAGCATTTT. It yields the protein CASSLAPGTANINSNQPQHF.

The rearrangement joins TRBV19 to TRBJ1-2; D is perhaps TRBD1 (5 bases). CDR1 is LNHDA, CDR2 SQIVND, per germline (reference sequence). CDR3 length: 13 residues. The V gene lost 10 bases and the J gene lost 2 bases, with 14 bases spanning the gap. The chain's CDR3 is CATQPQGNYGYTF. In DNA, the CDR3 is TGTGCCACCCAACCCCAGGGAAACTATGGCTACACCTTC.

V and J are TRBV6-5 and TRBJ1-5; D gene unclear. There are 11 residues in the CDR3. V shed 7 bases and J shed 8 bases, with 9 bases lying between them. CDR1 and CDR2 from the germline V gene are MNHEY and SVGAGI. Here the CDR3 reads CASNAAEPQHF. The CDR3 region has the DNA TGTGCCAGCAATGCGGCCGAGCCCCAGCATTTT.

This chain joins TRBV7-9 and TRBJ1-5; tentatively, D is TRBD1 (5 bases). Trimming took off 4 bases at V and 4 bases at J, with 20 bases between the two ends. Germline CDR1 SEHNR, CDR2 FQNEAQ (reference sequence). This CDR3 contains 17 residues. CDR3 coding DNA: TGTGCCAGCAGCTCGGTAAGAGACAGCAAACCGAATCAGCCCCAGCATTTT. It is translated as CASSSVRDSKPNQPQHF. Looking up the rest from reference TRBV7-9 and TRBJ1-5 gives the full variable domain: DTGVSQNPRHKITKRGQNVTFRCDPISEHNRLYWYRQTLGQGPEFLTYFQNEAQLEKSRLLSDRFSAERPKGSFSTLEIQRTEQGDSAMYLCASSSVRDSKPNQPQHFGDGTRLSIL.

The chain links TRBV4-1 to TRBJ1-1, with a weak D call TRBD1 (5 bases). Germline V CDR1 and CDR2: MGHRA, YSYEKL. The CDR3 spans 17 residues. The germline V and J ends were trimmed by 4 bases and 2 bases, with 20 bases remaining between them. The CDR3, as DNA: TGCGCCAGCAGCCCTTCCCTCGGCGGGGCAGACAACACTGAAGCTTTCTTT. This encodes CASSPSLGGADNTEAFF.

J is TRBJ1-1 and V is TRBV5-1, with D unresolved. The germline gives CDR1 SGHRS, CDR2 YFSETQ. The CDR3 is 14 residues long. The germline V and J ends were trimmed by 0 bases and 0 bases, with 6 bases remaining between them. In nucleotides, the CDR3 is TGCGCCAGCAGCTTGGACACGGTGAACACTGAAGCTTTCTTT. As protein: CASSLDTVNTEAFF.

V is TRBV19 and J is TRBJ2-2, with TRBD2 as a possible D gene (6 bases). CDR1 is LNHDA and CDR2 is SQIVND in the germline V gene (reference sequence). V was clipped by 8 bases and J by 1 base, with 8 bases between them. CDR3 length equals 13 residues. CDR3 bases: TGTGCCAGTGGAGGGCGGAACACCGGGGAGCTGTTTTTT. Residues: CASGGRNTGELFF.

The chain couples TRBV19 to TRBJ1-4; maybe TRBD1 (5 bases). The CDR3 contains 15 residues. V was clipped by 5 bases and J by 7 bases, with 17 bases between them. Germline loops: CDR1 LNHDA, CDR2 SQIVND (reference sequence). CDR3 DNA sequence: TGTGCCAGTAGTCTCCAGGGCCATCGGGGTGAAAAACTGTTTTTT. It codes for CASSLQGHRGEKLFF.

This chain uses TRBV7-3 with TRBJ1-1, with D unresolved. The ends were cut back, 0 bases at V and 4 bases at J, with 6 bases in the middle. Looked up from germline, CDR1 is SGHTA and CDR2 is FQGTGA. The CDR3 has 13 amino acids. The CDR3 bases are TGTGCCAGCAGCTTAACTCTCACCACTGAAGCTTTCTTT. The encoded protein is CASSLTLTTEAFF. The whole variable domain, remainder taken from reference TRBV7-3 and TRBJ1-1, is GAGVSQTPSNKVTEKGKYVELRCDPISGHTALYWYRQSLGQGPEFLIYFQGTGAADDSGLPNDRFFAVRPEGSVSTLKIQRTERGDSAVYLCASSLTLTTEAFFGQGTRLTVV.

The sample holds one count of this clone. The V and J genes are TRBV20-1 and TRBJ1-5; maybe TRBD1 (5 bases). This CDR3 comprises 13 residues. In germline, CDR1 is DFQATT, CDR2 SNEGSKA (reference sequence). V shed 3 bases and J shed 7 bases, with 13 bases lying between them. The CDR3 is CSASGGPSQPQHF. Here the CDR3 DNA reads TGCAGTGCTAGTGGGGGTCCCAGCCAGCCCCAGCATTTT.

The V and J genes are TRBV6-5 and TRBJ1-6; 10 positions agree with TRBD1. Germline V lookup: CDR1 MNHEY, CDR2 SVGAGI. The CDR3 is 14 amino acids. V lost 5 bases, J lost 9 bases, and 4 bases stayed unmatched. DNA of the CDR3: TGTGCCAGCAGTCTGGACAGGGGGGGTTCACCCCTCCACTTT. Its protein product is CASSLDRGGSPLHF.

This chain joins TRBV5-1 and TRBJ2-7, with TRBD1 matching over 7 bases. The germline gives CDR1 SGHRS, CDR2 YFSETQ. The CDR3 has 14 amino acids. V lost 4 bases and J lost 4; bases outside the gene matches: 8. For the CDR3, the DNA is TGCGCCAGCAGCCAAGGGACAGTGGGATACGAGCAGTACTTC. Translation: CASSQGTVGYEQYF.

The rearrangement joins TRBV19 to TRBJ2-3; D gene ambiguous. Germline lookup yields CDR1 LNHDA and CDR2 SQIVND (reference sequence). With 5 bases removed from V and 1 base from J, the gap between germline ends came to 22 bases. The CDR3 has 18 residues. CDR3 region: CASSPPVHSGSGTDTQYF. As DNA, the CDR3 is TGTGCCAGTAGTCCGCCGGTGCATTCCGGATCTGGCACAGATACGCAGTATTTT.

The V call is TRBV18, the J call TRBJ1-6; D is unclear. This CDR3 region has 13 residues. V was clipped by 3 bases and J by 7 bases, with 7 bases between them. In germline, CDR1 is KGHSH, CDR2 LQKENI. The CDR3 coding sequence is TGTGCCAGCTCACCGGCACAGAATTCACCCCTCCACTTT. Protein sequence: CASSPAQNSPLHF.

V and J are TRBV19 and TRBJ2-1; D perhaps matches TRBD1 (7 bases). V was shortened by 4 bases and J by 9 bases, with 16 bases between the two germline ends. Germline CDR1 reads LNHDA; CDR2 reads SQIVND (reference sequence). There are 14 residues in the CDR3. The CDR3 protein is CASSRAGQTTEQFF. CDR3 sequence (DNA): TGTGCCAGTAGTAGGGCGGGACAGACGACTGAGCAGTTCTTC.

J is TRBJ2-1 and V is TRBV7-9; D may be TRBD2 (6 bases). CDR1 SEHNR and CDR2 FQNEAQ come from the germline V gene (reference sequence). The CDR3 is 16 amino acids. Trimming took 4 bases from V and 4 from J, leaving 17 bases between them. The CDR3 nucleotides read TGTGCCAGCAGCTCCATACCGGAGGGGTTTTACAATGAGCAGTTCTTC. Protein: CASSSIPEGFYNEQFF.

The J gene is TRBJ1-1, the V gene TRBV29-1; D is possibly TRBD1 (6 bases). V was cut by 6 bases and J by 1 base, with 12 bases left in between. Germline V gives CDR1 SQVTM, CDR2 ANQGSEA. The CDR3 has 13 amino acids. The CDR3 loop reads CSVQGRGNTEAFF. CDR3 DNA: TGCAGCGTACAGGGAAGGGGGAACACTGAAGCTTTCTTT.